This T cell receptor beta chain was sequenced in a study of blood T cells in healthy people across ages. With a J-beta primer mix and a sample-barcoded 5' primer, a second PCR ran about 7 to 11 cycles. The template-switch adaptor was a 5' adaptor with 12 random nucleotides. It tagged each cDNA molecule. TCRdb itself ran the 5' RACE reads through MiXCR, one entry per CDR3 protein. The table records 550,000 to 750,000 distinct CDR3 sequences, around 21% of them present only once. Germline assignment: CDR1 SGDLS and CDR2 YYNGEE. This CDR3 spans 15 amino acids. With regard to this clonotype: This may arise from a read error, as a much more abundant clone is one base away.

The chain is built from TRBV9 and TRBJ2-5; no firm D call. This clonotype originated in a man aged 70-80 years in good health. The specimen sequenced was blood. The CDR3 DNA reads as TGTGCCAGCGGCGTAGGAAGGATACTCCAAGAGACCCAGTACTTC. It is translated as CASGVGRILQETQYF.